Within the sample, the clone carrying this T cell receptor (beta chain) is medium-sized. A read error may account for a junction end that differs from germline. The treatment was: randomized to nivolumab then ipilimumab (arm A) or the reverse (arm B). Sorted cells were live CD3+CD8+, lacking CD19 and CD56, from PBMCs. The source of the sample is a study of sequential checkpoint blockade in melanoma. Study-wide context: Arm A got nivolumab then ipilimumab; arm B the reverse, 1:1. After both sequences, patients received maintenance nivolumab.

CDR1 and CDR2 (germline): LNHDA, SQIVND (reference sequence). CDR3 size: 9 residues. TCRdb keeps only in-frame clones here, not all; method: immunoSEQ multiplex PCR. The sample consists of some 19,000 clones, around 76% of them appearing once. The input for sequencing was CD8+ T cells sorted from blood (inferred from file names), taken from a patient given nivolumab and ipilimumab in sequence. The sequence was obtained from a human donor with melanoma. The chain has TRBV19 and TRBJ1-2; D is uncertain. The CDR3: CASGPPPVF. CDR3 in DNA: TGTGCCAGTGGGCCCCCCCCGGTCTTC. The variable domain in full, completed from reference TRBV19 and TRBJ1-2, reads DGGITQSPKYLFRKEGQNVTLSCEQNLNHDAMYWYRQDPGQGLRLIYYSQIVNDFQKGDIAEGYSVSREKKESFPLTVTSAQKNPTAFYLCASGPPPVFGSGTRLTVV.